Described below is a single TCR beta chain sequence and its context. This CDR3 is built from 14 residues. Trimming left V 4 bases short and J 4 bases short, with 14 bases between. Germline CDR1 SGHRS, CDR2 YFSETQ. These data are taken from a study of blood T cell repertoires in COVID-19. The method was immunoSEQ multiplex PCR; TCRdb's version includes in-frame clones alone and lacks a portion of them. There are approximately 110,000 clones in the sample; approximately 81% occur only once, and about 5.5% lies in the top ten. J is TRBJ1-2 and V is TRBV5-1, with D tentatively TRBD1 (6 bases). The sequenced sample consisted of peripheral blood. The clonotype comes from an older man with COVID-19, enrolled during active disease. CDR3 in DNA: TGCGCCAGCAGCGACCCCCAGGGGACCTATGGCTACACCTTC. This sequence encodes CASSDPQGTYGYTF.